The clone carrying this T cell receptor (beta chain) was seen at least ten times. The sample comes from a study of T cells in Graves' hyperthyroidism and ophthalmopathy. Study summary: Blood was drawn when the patient was first diagnosed and still untreated.

The CDR3 extends over 16 amino acids. With V trimmed by 2 bases and J by 3 bases, 9 bases remained unmatched. Lactation, pregnancy, other autoimmune disease or uncontrolled infection excluded patients. Authors of the study amplified TCR beta CDR3 regions from RNA transcripts. The HTBI set primed first-round TCR CDR3 RT-PCR. MiXCR, applied by TCRdb to the multiplex PCR reads, yields one record per CDR3 protein. The sample consists of a few hundred thousand distinct CDR3 sequences, roughly 16% of them appearing once. The chain links TRBV12-3 or TRBV12-4 to TRBJ2-5; 7 bases fit TRBD2. Input material: blood. This TCR came from a woman in her twenties or thirties with Graves' ophthalmopathy. The CDR3 here is CASSLTAGGVKETQYF. The CDR3 DNA sequence: TGTGCCAGCAGTTTAACCGCTGGGGGGGTCAAAGAGACCCAGTACTTC.